Following are 22 T cell receptor beta chains from one sample sequenced in a study of cytomegalovirus exposure and HLA in healthy donors. The PCR employed 60 Vbeta primers together with 13 Jbeta primers. The data were produced by immunoSEQ multiplex PCR, yet TCRdb's version contains in-frame clones alone and is incomplete. The sample shows some 150,000 clones, 70% to 80% of them seen only once. Sequencing used PBMCs. These receptors were taken from a man aged 18 to 29 in good health and CMV-seronegative.

The chain recombines TRBV30 with TRBJ1-1, with 7 bases identical to TRBD1. V shed 1 base and J 1 base; nucleotides not matched to a gene: 3. The V gene's germline CDR1 is GTSNPN and CDR2 SVGIG (reference sequence). The CDR3 consists of 14 residues. The CDR3 DNA reads as TGTGCCTGGAGTGGGAGGGGGCGGAACACTGAAGCTTTCTTT. Amino acids: CAWSGRGRNTEAFF. Drawing the rest from reference TRBV30 and TRBJ1-1, the complete variable domain is SQTIHQWPATLVQPVGSPLSLECTVEGTSNPNLYWYRQAAGRGLQLLFYSVGIGQISSEVPQNLSASRPQDRQFILSSKKLLLSDSGFYLCAWSGRGRNTEAFFGQGTRLTVV.

Points on this clone: Other DNA variants within this sample encode the same CDR3. This chain links TRBV30 with TRBJ1-2, with D uncertain. This CDR3 is 15 amino acids long. Germline V CDR1 and CDR2: GTSNPN, SVGIG (reference sequence). The V gene lost 0 bases and the J gene lost 4 bases, with 15 bases spanning the gap. The CDR3 sequence is CAWSVRPPGGYGYTF. CDR3 in DNA: TGTGCCTGGAGTGTACGACCCCCCGGCGGCTATGGCTACACCTTC.

This clone has a handful of counts. This rearrangement joins TRBV28 to TRBJ1-1, with D perhaps matching TRBD1 (6 bases). This CDR3 is built from 12 residues. The V end was cut by 10 bases, the J end by 6 bases, with 15 bases between. Per germline, CDR1 MDHEN and CDR2 SYDVKM. This CDR3 is CATTRGYAEAFF. DNA for the CDR3: TGTGCCACCACAAGGGGGTACGCTGAAGCTTTCTTT.

This sequence joins TRBV7-3 and TRBJ2-1; tentative D call: TRBD1 (5 bases). This CDR3 has 15 amino acids. CDR1 and CDR2 from the germline V gene are SGHTA and FQGTGA. V was cut by 1 base and J by 3 bases, with 10 bases left in between. The CDR3 DNA sequence: TGTGCCAGCAGCTTAATTCAGGGTCTCTACAATGAGCAGTTCTTC. Protein sequence: CASSLIQGLYNEQFF.

The chain combines TRBV7-9 with TRBJ2-7; 7 nucleotides align to TRBD1. This CDR3 spans 16 amino acids. The V segment lost 0 bases and the J segment 2 bases; nucleotides outside the gene matches: 7. Germline CDR1 is SEHNR and CDR2 is FQNEAQ (reference sequence). The CDR3 region is CASSLASGGATYEQYF. In nucleotides, the CDR3 is TGTGCCAGCAGCTTAGCATCAGGGGGAGCGACCTACGAGCAGTACTTC.

The V gene is TRBV19, the J gene TRBJ2-7; weak D call: TRBD1 (5 bases). The CDR3 has 13 amino acids. With 4 bases removed from V and 4 bases from J, the gap between germline ends came to 11 bases. Germline CDR1 LNHDA, CDR2 SQIVND (reference sequence). CDR3 sequence (DNA): TGTGCCAGTAGTAGCCAACAGGCTTACGAGCAGTACTTC. Translation: CASSSQQAYEQYF.

This clone was seen more than once but under ten times. CDR3 DNA: TGTGCCAGCAGTGAAAGAGGGCAGGGGAGCGGCAATCAGCCCCAGCATTTT. It codes for CASSERGQGSGNQPQHF. The chain uses TRBV6-1 and TRBJ1-5, with D possibly matching TRBD1 (6 bases). CDR1 MNHNS and CDR2 SASEGT come from the germline V gene. V shed 2 bases and J shed 2 bases, with 16 bases lying between them. The CDR3 has 17 residues.

The chain employs TRBV27 and TRBJ1-6, with 8 bases aligning to TRBD1. The CDR3 loop spans 15 amino acids. CDR1 is MNHEY, CDR2 SMNVEV, per germline (reference sequence). The V segment lost 0 bases and the J segment 10 bases; nucleotides outside the gene matches: 5. The CDR3 DNA follows: TGTGCCAGCAGTTTATCGACAGGGGTATTCTCACCCCTCCACTTT. Translated, it gives CASSLSTGVFSPLHF.

In this sample, this clone turned up a few times. This sequence joins TRBV7-6 and TRBJ2-7; 9 bases map to TRBD2. Germline CDR1 and CDR2: SGHVS and FNYEAQ. V lost 1 base and J lost 3; bases outside the gene matches: 4. CDR3 length: 15 amino acids. The DNA of the CDR3 is TGTGCCAGCAGCTTAGGCGGGGGGGTAAACTACGAGCAGTACTTC. It encodes CASSLGGGVNYEQYF.

The chain joins TRBV19 to TRBJ2-2; D is possibly TRBD2 (6 bases). Germline V gives CDR1 LNHDA, CDR2 SQIVND (reference sequence). V lost 3 bases to trimming and J lost 6 bases, with 14 bases between them. This CDR3 has 15 residues. CDR3 DNA: TGTGCCAGTAGTATTTGGGGGGATGGCGCCGGGGAGCTGTTTTTT. This translates into CASSIWGDGAGELFF.

This rearrangement joins TRBV18 to TRBJ1-2; 7 bases line up with TRBD1. Germline V lookup: CDR1 KGHSH, CDR2 LQKENI. This CDR3 contains 13 residues. The J segment lost 8 bases and the V segment lost 3 bases, leaving 6 bases of the junction unmatched. The CDR3 DNA is TGTGCCAGCTCACCCGACAGGGTGAGCGGCTACACCTTC. Translation: CASSPDRVSGYTF.

The gene calls are TRBV30 and TRBJ1-1; D may be TRBD1 (5 bases). Germline V gives CDR1 GTSNPN, CDR2 SVGIG (reference sequence). Trimming pared 3 bases from V and 0 bases from J, leaving 8 bases between. This CDR3 is built from 13 residues. CDR3 nucleotide sequence: TGTGCCTGGAGCCGGGGGATGAACACTGAAGCTTTCTTT. This translates into CAWSRGMNTEAFF.

The V call is TRBV28, the J call TRBJ1-5, with D possibly TRBD1 on 5 matching bases. The CDR3 spans 15 residues. Looked up from germline, CDR1 is MDHEN and CDR2 is SYDVKM. The V end was cut by 2 bases, the J end by 5 bases, with 13 bases between. In DNA, the CDR3 is TGTGCCAGCAGTTTACTGGTGGGGCCTTATCAGCCCCAGCATTTT. Translated, it gives CASSLLVGPYQPQHF.

The chain recombines TRBV27 with TRBJ1-2, with TRBD1 as a possible D gene (5 bases). CDR1 is MNHEY, CDR2 SMNVEV, per germline (reference sequence). The CDR3 loop spans 13 amino acids. Trimming cost V 2 bases and J 2 bases, with 6 bases left between them. The CDR3 reads CASSLRQNYGYTF. The CDR3 bases are TGTGCCAGCAGTTTACGACAGAACTATGGCTACACCTTC.

This clone was counted between two and nine times. The J gene is TRBJ2-3, the V gene TRBV7-3, with 9 bases that match TRBD1. From germline, CDR1 is SGHTA and CDR2 FQGTGA. The CDR3 is made up of 12 amino acids. V was pared by 3 bases and J by 11 bases, with 3 bases of the junction left unmatched. For the CDR3, the DNA is TGTGCCAGCAGCTTCCCGGGACAGGGGCAGTATTTT. Residues: CASSFPGQGQYF.

This clone was observed a single time. The chain employs TRBV11-2 and TRBJ1-1; TRBD1 agrees at 7 bases. The CDR3 spans 17 residues. J gave up 4 bases and V 3 bases, and 14 bases lay outside the gene matches. Germline CDR1 SGHAT, CDR2 FQNNGV. CDR3 bases: TGTGCCAGCAGCTTTCGTATAACAGGGGCTCGTAGCACTGAAGCTTTCTTT. It codes for CASSFRITGARSTEAFF.

The chain combines TRBV19 with TRBJ1-1, with a weak D call TRBD1 (5 bases). Between the trimmed V and J ends, which lost 5 bases and 1 base, there was a span of 11 bases. The V gene's germline CDR1 is LNHDA and CDR2 SQIVND (reference sequence). The CDR3 length is 14 residues. CDR3 loop: CASSAFTGNTEAFF. In DNA, the CDR3 is TGTGCCAGTAGTGCGTTCACAGGGAACACTGAAGCTTTCTTT.

The chain couples TRBV11-3 to TRBJ2-3; 7 bases line up with TRBD2. V gave up 2 bases and J gave up 1 base; unmatched junction bases: 0. The CDR3 length is 14 residues. Germline-derived CDR1 and CDR2 are SGHNT and YENEEA. Here the CDR3 DNA reads TGTGCCAGCAGCTTACGGGGGGGCACAGATACGCAGTATTTT. Translated: CASSLRGGTDTQYF.

V gene TRBV28 combines with J gene TRBJ2-3; 15 positions match TRBD2. With 5 bases clipped from V and 3 bases from J, the junction kept 6 bases outside the gene matches. CDR1 MDHEN and CDR2 SYDVKM come from the germline V gene. CDR3 length: 17 residues. CDR3 coding DNA: TGTGCCAGCAGTCCACGGACTAGCGGGAGGGTGACAGATACGCAGTATTTT. It specifies CASSPRTSGRVTDTQYF.

The genes are TRBV28 and TRBJ2-1; 8 nucleotides agree with TRBD2. The CDR3 length is 13 residues. The germline gives CDR1 MDHEN, CDR2 SYDVKM. Losses at the gene ends were 7 bases for V and 6 bases for J; bases not matched to a gene: 5. This CDR3 is CASTGTRFNEQFF. The CDR3 nucleotides read TGTGCCAGCACCGGGACTAGATTCAATGAGCAGTTCTTC.

In this sample, this clone turned up a few times. The chain recombines TRBV5-1 with TRBJ1-4; D not resolved. The length of the CDR3 is 14 residues. Per germline, CDR1 SGHRS and CDR2 YFSETQ. Between the trimmed V and J ends, which lost 4 bases and 0 bases, there was a span of 7 bases. CDR3 sequence (DNA): TGCGCCAGCAGCCTCAGTGCAACTAATGAAAAACTGTTTTTT. It codes for CASSLSATNEKLFF.

The genes are TRBV2 and TRBJ1-2, with D uncertain. Per germline, CDR1 SNHLY and CDR2 FYNNEI. This CDR3 has 12 amino acids. V shed 6 bases and J shed 3 bases, with 8 bases lying between them. The CDR3 DNA reads as TGTGCCAGCAGGGCAGACTACTATGGCTACACCTTC. This codes for CASRADYYGYTF.